These 2 T cell receptor beta chains came from one sample sequenced in a study of T cells in localized non-small cell lung cancer. TCRdb's copy holds only in-frame clones and misses some; the assay was immunoSEQ multiplex PCR. The sample has tens of thousands of clones, about 80% seen once. The sample consisted of PBMCs, taken before any cancer treatment. These TCRs come from a man between 35 and 75 years old with stage II lung adenocarcinoma.

This clone ranks as medium-sized. This sequence joins TRBV13 and TRBJ2-7, with TRBD2 identical over 8 bases. This CDR3 has 13 residues. The V segment lost 4 bases and the J segment 2 bases; nucleotides outside the gene matches: 1. CDR1 PRHDT and CDR2 FYEKMQ come from the germline V gene (reference sequence). CDR3 nucleotides: TGTGCCAGCAGCTCGGGACTAGCCTACGAGCAGTACTTC. Its protein is CASSSGLAYEQYF.

The chain links TRBV19 to TRBJ1-2; no clear D. The germline V gene has CDR1 LNHDA and CDR2 SQIVND (reference sequence). The CDR3 covers 14 residues. Trimming took off 5 bases at V and 0 bases at J, with 10 bases between the two ends. The DNA for the CDR3 is TGTGCCAGTAGTCCCGGGATGACTAACTATGGCTACACCTTC. This sequence encodes CASSPGMTNYGYTF.